Sequencing of this T cell receptor beta chain was carried out in a study of identical twins. Whole-study findings and limits: Twin pairs had excess sharing that was weaker in beta out-of-frame sequences.

A remark on this clonotype: Its antigen is not known.

Each CDR3 protein is one row after TCRdb ran MiXCR on the 5' RACE reads. This table holds 400,000 to 550,000 distinct CDR3 sequences, 13% to 15% found once. No donor was unhealthy or non-Caucasian. The V gene's germline CDR1 is SEHNR and CDR2 FQNEAQ (reference sequence). The CDR3 totals 14 residues. Trimming removed 3 bases at V and 2 bases at J, with 10 bases between. These records were also assigned to another study, of yellow fever vaccine responses in identical twins.

The chain recombines TRBV7-9 with TRBJ2-5, with D hard to call. This receptor was identified in a woman between 18 and 29 years old in good health. The specimen was CD4+ T cells sorted from blood. DNA of the CDR3: TGTGCCAGCAGCTTTAGGACGGAACAAGAGACCCAGTACTTC. The encoded protein is CASSFRTEQETQYF.